The 2 T cell receptor beta chains in this list originate from one sample, sequenced in a study of vaccination effects on CD4 cells after COVID-19. TCRdb's copy holds only in-frame clones and misses some; the assay was immunoSEQ multiplex PCR. The sample yields roughly 41,000 clones, about 70% seen once. Their cognate antigens are unknown. With the ViraFEST assay, the study expanded antigen-specific CD4+ T cells using viral peptide pools, then sequenced them. Cultured cells yielded isolated CD4+ T cells after 10 days. All study participants received two doses of BNT162b2 or mRNA-1273 vaccine. The sample consisted of CD4+ T cells from PBMCs cultured with HCoV-OC43 spike peptides, taken after COVID-19 vaccination. This sample's subset: HCoV-OC43 spike overlapping peptide pool stimulation. The receptors stem from a human donor who received a COVID-19 vaccine.

The chain is built from TRBV5-4 and TRBJ2-3, with TRBD2 matching 9 bases. V dropped 4 bases and J dropped 3; count of bases not matched to a gene: 6. Germline assignment: CDR1 SGHNT and CDR2 YYREEE (reference sequence). The CDR3 loop spans 15 amino acids. CDR3 DNA sequence: TGTGCCAGCAGCCTTAGCGGGAGAAGGACAGATACGCAGTATTTT. Translating it yields CASSLSGRRTDTQYF.

The chain recombines TRBV5-1 with TRBJ2-1; 7 bases fit TRBD2. Germline CDR1 reads SGHRS; CDR2 reads YFSETQ. V lost 4 bases and J lost 7; bases outside the gene matches: 11. This CDR3 contains 15 residues. The CDR3 spells CASSPERGIGNEQFF. Here the CDR3 DNA reads TGCGCCAGCAGCCCGGAGCGGGGAATAGGGAATGAGCAGTTCTTC. The full variable domain, its missing parts supplied by reference TRBV5-1 and TRBJ2-1, is KAGVTQTPRYLIKTRGQQVTLSCSPISGHRSVSWYQQTPGQGLQFLFEYFSETQRNKGNFPGRFSGRQFSNSRSEMNVSTLELGDSALYLCASSPERGIGNEQFFGPGTRLTVL.